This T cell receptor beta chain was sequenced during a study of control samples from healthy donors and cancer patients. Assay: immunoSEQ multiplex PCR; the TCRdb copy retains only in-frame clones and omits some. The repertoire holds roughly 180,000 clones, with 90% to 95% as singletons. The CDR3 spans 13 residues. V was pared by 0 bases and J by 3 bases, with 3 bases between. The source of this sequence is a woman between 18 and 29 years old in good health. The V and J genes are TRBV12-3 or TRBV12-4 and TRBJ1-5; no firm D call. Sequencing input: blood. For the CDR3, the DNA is TGTGCCAGCAGTTTAGCGGCCAATCAGCCCCAGCATTTT. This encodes CASSLAANQPQHF.